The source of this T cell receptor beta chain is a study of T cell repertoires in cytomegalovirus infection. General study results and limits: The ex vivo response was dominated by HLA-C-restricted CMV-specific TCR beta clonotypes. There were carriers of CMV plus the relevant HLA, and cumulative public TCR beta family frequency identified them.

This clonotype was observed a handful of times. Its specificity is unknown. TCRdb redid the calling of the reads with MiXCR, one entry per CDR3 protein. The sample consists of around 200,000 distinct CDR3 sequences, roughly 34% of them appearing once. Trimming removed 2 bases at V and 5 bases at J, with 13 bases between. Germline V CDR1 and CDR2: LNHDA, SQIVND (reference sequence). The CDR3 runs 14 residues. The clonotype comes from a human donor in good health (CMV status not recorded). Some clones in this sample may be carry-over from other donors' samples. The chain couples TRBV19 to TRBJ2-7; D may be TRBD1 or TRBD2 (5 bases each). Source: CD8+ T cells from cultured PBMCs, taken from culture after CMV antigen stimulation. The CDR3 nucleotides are TGTGCCAGTAGTATATGGGGGACGAAGAACGAGCAGTACTTC. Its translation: CASSIWGTKNEQYF.